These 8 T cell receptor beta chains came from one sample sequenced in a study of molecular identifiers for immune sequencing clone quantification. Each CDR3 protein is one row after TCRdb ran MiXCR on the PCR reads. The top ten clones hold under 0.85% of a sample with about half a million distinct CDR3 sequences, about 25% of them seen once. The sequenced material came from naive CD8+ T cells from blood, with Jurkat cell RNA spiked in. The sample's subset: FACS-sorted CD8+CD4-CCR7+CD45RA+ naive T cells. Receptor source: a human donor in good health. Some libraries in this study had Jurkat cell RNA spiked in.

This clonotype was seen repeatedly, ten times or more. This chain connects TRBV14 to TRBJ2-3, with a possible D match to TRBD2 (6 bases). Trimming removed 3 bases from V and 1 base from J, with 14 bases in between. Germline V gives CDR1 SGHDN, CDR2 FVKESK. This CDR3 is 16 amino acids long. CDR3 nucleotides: TGTGCCAGCAGCCAGAGACCGGGAGATGGCACAGATACGCAGTATTTT. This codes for CASSQRPGDGTDTQYF.

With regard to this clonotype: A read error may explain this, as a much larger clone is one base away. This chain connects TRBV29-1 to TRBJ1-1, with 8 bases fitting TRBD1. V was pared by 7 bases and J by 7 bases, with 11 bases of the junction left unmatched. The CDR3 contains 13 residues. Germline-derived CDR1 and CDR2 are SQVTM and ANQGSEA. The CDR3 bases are TGCAGCGGAGCGGACAGGGTGGACGTTGAAGCTTTCTTT. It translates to CSGADRVDVEAFF.

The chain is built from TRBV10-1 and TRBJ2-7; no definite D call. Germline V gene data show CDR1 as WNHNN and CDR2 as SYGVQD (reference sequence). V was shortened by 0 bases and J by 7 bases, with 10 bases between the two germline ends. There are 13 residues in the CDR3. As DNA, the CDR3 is TGCGCCAGCAGTGAGTCTTATAGTTCTGAGCAGTACTTC. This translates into CASSESYSSEQYF.

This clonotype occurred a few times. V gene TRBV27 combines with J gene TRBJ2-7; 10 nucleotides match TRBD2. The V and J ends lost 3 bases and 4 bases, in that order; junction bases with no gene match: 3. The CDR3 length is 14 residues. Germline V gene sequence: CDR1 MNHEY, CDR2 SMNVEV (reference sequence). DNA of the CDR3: TGTGCCAGCAGTTTTTCGGGACTAGCGTACGAGCAGTACTTC. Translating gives CASSFSGLAYEQYF.

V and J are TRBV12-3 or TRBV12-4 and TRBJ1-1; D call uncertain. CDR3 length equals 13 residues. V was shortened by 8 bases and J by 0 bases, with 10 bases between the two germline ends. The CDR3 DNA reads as TGTGCCAGCGCCGACGTTGTGAACACTGAAGCTTTCTTT. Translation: CASADVVNTEAFF.

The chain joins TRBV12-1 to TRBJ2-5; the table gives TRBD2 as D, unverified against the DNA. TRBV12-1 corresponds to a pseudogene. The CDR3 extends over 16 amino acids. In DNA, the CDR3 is TGTGCCAGCAGCTTTGTACTTGCGGGACTGCATGAGACCCAGTACTTC. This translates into CASSFVLAGLHETQYF.

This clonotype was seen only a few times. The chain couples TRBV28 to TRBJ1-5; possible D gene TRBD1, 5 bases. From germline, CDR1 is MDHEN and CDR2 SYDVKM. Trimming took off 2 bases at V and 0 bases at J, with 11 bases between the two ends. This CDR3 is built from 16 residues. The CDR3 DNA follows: TGTGCCAGCAGTTTAATAGGACATTATAGCAATCAGCCCCAGCATTTT. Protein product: CASSLIGHYSNQPQHF.

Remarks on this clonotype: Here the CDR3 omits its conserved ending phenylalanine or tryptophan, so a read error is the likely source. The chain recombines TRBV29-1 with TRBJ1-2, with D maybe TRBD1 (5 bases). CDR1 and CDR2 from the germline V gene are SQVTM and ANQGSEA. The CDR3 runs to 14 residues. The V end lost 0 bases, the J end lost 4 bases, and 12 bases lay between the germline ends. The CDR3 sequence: CSVEEGQGIYGYTV. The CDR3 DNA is TGCAGCGTTGAAGAAGGTCAGGGCATCTATGGCTACACCGTC.